This T cell receptor (beta chain) comes out of a study of shared clonotypes between healthy human individuals. Findings of the study overall: Larger estimated richness was generally seen in naive subsets than in memory subsets. When naive CD4 clonotypes were compared across a handful of donors, approximately 5% were shared. Investigators collected only blood, and repertoires in tissues likely differ.

With respect to this clone: Its antigen is not identified.

Naive CD8 cells were CD45RO-negative, positively selected for CCR7, excluding terminally differentiated effector memory CD45RA+ cells. Germline assignment: CDR1 MGHRA and CDR2 YSYEKL. Germline trimming cut 1 base from V and 5 bases from J; bases unmatched to any gene: 13. The CDR3 runs 18 residues. Sorted-subset replicate PCR reactions were performed with approximately 180 ng DNA, corresponding to about 32,000 T cell genomes. Clones were sequenced by immunoSEQ multiplex PCR, and TCRdb holds only the in-frame ones, with some missing. The sample records around 600,000 clones, approximately 95% being singletons.

The chain recombines TRBV4-1 with TRBJ2-1, with TRBD2 matching 8 bases. The clonotype comes from a woman in her thirties in good health. The material sequenced was naive CD8+ T cells sorted from blood. CDR3 nucleotide sequence: TGCGCCAGCAGCCAAGCCCCCAGCGGGAGTACCCCCAACAATGAGCAGTTCTTC. Amino acid sequence: CASSQAPSGSTPNNEQFF.